These 8 T cell receptor beta chains came from one sample sequenced in a study of cytomegalovirus exposure and HLA in healthy donors. The PCR was carried out with 60 Vbeta primers and 13 Jbeta primers. Some clones are missing from TCRdb's copy, which holds only in-frame ones; the method was immunoSEQ multiplex PCR. Counted here are roughly 120,000 clones, roughly 8.3% occurring once; the ten biggest clones make up 4.5% to 7%. The material sequenced was PBMCs. These receptors all stem from a middle-aged man in good health and CMV-seronegative.

This chain's CDR3 is CASSLGGTGELFF. CDR3 bases: TGTGCCAGCAGCTTGGGGGGAACCGGGGAGCTGTTTTTT. The chain carries TRBV7-9 and TRBJ2-2, with D perhaps matching TRBD2 (6 bases). Per the germline V gene, CDR1 is SEHNR and CDR2 is FQNEAQ (reference sequence). Trimming removed 3 bases from V and 5 bases from J, with 7 bases in between. This CDR3 is built from 13 residues.

This clone was recorded a few times. The V gene is TRBV19, the J gene TRBJ1-1; D not certain. Germline assignment: CDR1 LNHDA and CDR2 SQIVND (reference sequence). The V end was cut by 3 bases, the J end by 7 bases, with 15 bases between. The CDR3 loop spans 14 amino acids. DNA for the CDR3: TGTGCCAGTAGTATTTATGATTTCGGAGTTGAAGCTTTCTTT. Protein: CASSIYDFGVEAFF. The variable domain in full, with the rest retrieved from reference TRBV19 and TRBJ1-1, is DGGITQSPKYLFRKEGQNVTLSCEQNLNHDAMYWYRQDPGQGLRLIYYSQIVNDFQKGDIAEGYSVSREKKESFPLTVTSAQKNPTAFYLCASSIYDFGVEAFFGQGTRLTVV.

A few counts support this clone. This sample includes further DNA sequences coding for the same CDR3. This chain connects TRBV29-1 to TRBJ1-2; 7 bases are a match to TRBD1. CDR1 is SQVTM and CDR2 is ANQGSEA in the germline V gene. The CDR3 consists of 12 residues. V was pared by 7 bases and J by 6 bases, with 8 bases of the junction left unmatched. CDR3 coding DNA: TGCAGCGCTAGGGGGCTTCGCCATGGCTACACCTTC. Its protein is CSARGLRHGYTF.

CDR3 residues: CASSLVPGSGNTIYF. In DNA form, the CDR3 reads TGCGCCAGCAGCTTGGTACCAGGCTCTGGAAACACCATATATTTT. V is TRBV5-1 and J is TRBJ1-3; D remains unclear. V lost 0 bases and J lost 0, with 7 bases in between. The germline V gene encodes CDR1 SGHRS and CDR2 YFSETQ. The CDR3 totals 15 residues.

This clone was picked up a small number of times. This sequence joins TRBV28 and TRBJ1-2; tentative D call: TRBD1 (6 bases). The V end lost 8 bases, the J end lost 7 bases, and 17 bases lay between the germline ends. CDR1 and CDR2 from the germline V gene are MDHEN and SYDVKM. The CDR3 runs to 13 residues. CDR3 in DNA: TGTGCCAGCGAGAGGGGGTGGGGGCGTGGCTACACCTTC. It is translated as CASERGWGRGYTF.

The J gene is TRBJ1-1, the V gene TRBV4-2, with D maybe TRBD1 (5 bases). The ends were cut back, 1 base at V and 0 bases at J, with 18 bases in the middle. In germline, CDR1 is LGHNA, CDR2 YNFKEQ. The CDR3 loop spans 18 amino acids. CDR3 bases: TGTGCCAGCAGCCAAGTGGGGGGAGGGACGGGGCTGAACACTGAAGCTTTCTTT. Amino acids: CASSQVGGGTGLNTEAFF.

V and J are TRBV5-1 and TRBJ2-5, with a possible D match to TRBD2 (5 bases). With 2 bases removed from V and 4 bases from J, the gap between germline ends came to 9 bases. Germline CDR1 is SGHRS and CDR2 is YFSETQ. The CDR3 has 13 residues. CDR3 bases: TGCGCCAGCAGCTTTGGGGAGCGAGAGACCCAGTACTTC. This codes for CASSFGERETQYF.

V and J are TRBV5-3 and TRBJ2-5, with a weak D call TRBD1 (6 bases). TRBV5-3 is filed as an ORF, its function uncertain. The CDR3 runs to 14 residues. Trimming took off 7 bases at V and 0 bases at J, with 13 bases between the two ends. CDR3 sequence (DNA): TGTGCCAGAGGGGGCCGGCCAGACCAAGAGACCCAGTACTTC. This codes for CARGGRPDQETQYF.